This T cell receptor beta chain originates from a study of T cell repertoires in cytomegalovirus infection. At the level of the study: Public signatures in TCR beta pointed to CMV infection and matching HLA type.

To note about this clonotype: The antigen is unknown. At one end, the junction sequence differs from germline, possibly due to a read error.

TCRdb re-called the reads with MiXCR, one entry per CDR3 protein. The top ten hold under 8.5% of the sample, which has some 600,000 distinct CDR3 sequences, approximately 25% seen once. The CDR3 covers 11 residues. Study results and limitations: HLA-C-restricted, CMV-specific TCR beta clonotypes were dominant ex vivo.

The sample consisted of CD8+ T cells from PBMCs. This TCR was recovered from a human donor in good health (CMV status not recorded). Some clones in this sample may be carry-over from other donors' samples. The chain couples TRBV12-3 or TRBV12-4 to TRBJ2-1; tentatively, D is TRBD1 (7 bases). The CDR3 reads CASSLAEGQLF. The CDR3 DNA reads TGTGCCAGCAGTTTAGCGGAGGGACAGCTTTTC.